Listed here are 5 T cell receptor beta chains from one sample, sequenced in a study of beta chain features in type 1 diabetes. TCRB transcripts that were expressed got sequenced, as all of the isolated RNA had been reverse transcribed. Generated by immunoSEQ multiplex PCR, the TCRdb table keeps only in-frame clones and is missing some. The table records hundreds of thousands of clones, around 12% of them present only once. Input material: naive CD4+ T cells from blood. The receptors were sampled from a man between 18 and 29 years old in good health.

This clone was picked up a small number of times. The rearrangement uses TRBV10-3 and TRBJ2-7, with D tentatively TRBD2 (6 bases). Trimming pared 6 bases from V and 2 bases from J, leaving 20 bases between. Germline lookup yields CDR1 ENHRY and CDR2 SYGVKD. This CDR3 comprises 16 residues. CDR3: CAIRGAVRGGTYEQYF. The CDR3, as DNA: TGTGCCATCAGGGGCGCAGTTAGGGGAGGAACCTACGAGCAGTACTTC.

This clone was detected a few times. The V gene is TRBV4-2, the J gene TRBJ2-3, with a tentative D call TRBD2 (6 bases). Trimming removed 3 bases from V and 0 bases from J, with 16 bases in between. The CDR3 is 17 residues long. Looked up from germline, CDR1 is LGHNA and CDR2 is YNFKEQ. The CDR3: CASSHGSGYTSTDTQYF. The CDR3 DNA is TGTGCCAGCAGCCATGGTAGCGGTTATACTAGCACAGATACGCAGTATTTT.

The rearrangement joins TRBV19 to TRBJ2-1; a possible D gene is TRBD1 (5 bases). This CDR3 comprises 13 residues. V dropped 4 bases and J dropped 6 bases, with 10 bases sitting between them. Germline CDR1 reads LNHDA; CDR2 reads SQIVND (reference sequence). The CDR3 loop is CASSTGFRNEQFF. CDR3 DNA: TGTGCCAGTAGTACAGGGTTCCGCAATGAGCAGTTCTTC.

This clone was observed a few times. The rearrangement joins TRBV30 to TRBJ1-2; 7 bases are a match to TRBD1. CDR3 length equals 13 residues. V lost 6 bases, J lost 2 bases, and 6 bases stayed unmatched. Germline V gene lookup returns CDR1 GTSNPN and CDR2 SVGIG (reference sequence). CDR3 in amino acids: CACITGVNYGYTF. The CDR3 DNA reads TGTGCCTGTATAACAGGGGTCAACTATGGCTACACCTTC.

The rearrangement joins TRBV6-5 to TRBJ2-1, with a possible D match to TRBD2 (6 bases). Germline lookup yields CDR1 MNHEY and CDR2 SVGAGI. V lost 4 bases and J lost 10, with 14 bases in between. The CDR3 covers 13 residues. CDR3 sequence: CASSSHSRGEQFF. CDR3 nucleotide sequence: TGTGCCAGCAGTTCGCACTCGCGGGGAGAGCAGTTCTTC.